Each of the 21 T cell receptor beta chains below was sequenced from the same sample in a study of blood T cell repertoires in COVID-19. Data came from immunoSEQ multiplex PCR; TCRdb stores just in-frame clones and leaves some out. Of hundreds of thousands of clones listed, about 90% are singletons. The sequencing input was PBMCs or T cells enriched from blood (not recorded which). These receptors all stem from a woman aged 25 to 39 with acute COVID-19.

This chain uses TRBV21-1 with TRBJ1-2; the table's TRBD1 call for D was not verified on the DNA. TRBV21-1 is classified as a pseudogene. This CDR3 spans 13 amino acids. The CDR3: CASSTPPRRGYTF. The CDR3 DNA reads TGTGCCAGCAGCACACCCCCTCGCAGGGGCTACACCTTC.

Concerning this clone: The same CDR3 arises from other DNA sequences in this sample as well. The chain joins TRBV12-3 or TRBV12-4 to TRBJ1-5; D not certain. V was pared by 5 bases and J by 6 bases, with 8 bases between. The CDR3 is made up of 12 amino acids. This chain's CDR3 is CASSLGGQPQHF. CDR3 coding DNA: TGTGCCAGCAGTCTGGGAGGTCAGCCCCAGCATTTT.

This chain joins TRBV6-1 and TRBJ2-7; no definite D call. Trimming cost V 1 base and J 7 bases, with 17 bases left between them. Germline V gives CDR1 MNHNS, CDR2 SASEGT. The CDR3 runs 15 residues. The DNA for the CDR3 is TGTGCCAGCAGTGAAGGGCCCGTTAACTCCGGGGAGCAGTACTTC. It translates to CASSEGPVNSGEQYF.

The genes are TRBV5-6 and TRBJ2-3; 9 bases agree with TRBD1. Germline trimming cut 4 bases from V and 3 bases from J; bases unmatched to any gene: 9. The CDR3 extends over 16 amino acids. Looked up from germline, CDR1 is SGHDT and CDR2 is YYEEEE. The DNA for the CDR3 is TGTGCCAGCAGCATGACAGGGGGAGGTTGGACAGATACGCAGTATTTT. Residues: CASSMTGGGWTDTQYF.

This clone appeared a few times. This rearrangement joins TRBV3-1 (or the pseudogene TRBV3-2) to TRBJ1-6, with 9 bases aligning to TRBD1. This CDR3 spans 15 amino acids. The trim removed 2 bases at V and 8 bases at J, leaving 4 bases unmatched. Germline assignment: CDR1 LGHDT and CDR2 YNNKEL (reference sequence). The CDR3 spells CASSQRTGVDSPLHF. CDR3 sequence (DNA): TGTGCCAGCAGCCAACGGACAGGGGTGGATTCACCCCTCCACTTT.

Here the CDR3 reads CASAPGTVNGRTNEKLFF. CDR3 bases: TGTGCCAGCGCCCCCGGGACAGTCAACGGCCGCACTAATGAAAAACTGTTTTTT. This sequence joins TRBV7-6 and TRBJ1-4; 7 positions agree with TRBD1. The CDR3 sequence is 18 residues long. Germline trimming cut 8 bases from V and 2 bases from J; bases unmatched to any gene: 17. Germline assignment: CDR1 SGHVS and CDR2 FNYEAQ.

For the CDR3, the DNA is TGTGCCAGCAGCATACAGGGGGCGCGTGGTAGCCAGCCCCAGCATTTT. Amino acids: CASSIQGARGSQPQHF. The gene calls are TRBV7-9 and TRBJ1-5; 9 positions match TRBD1. Germline V gives CDR1 SEHNR, CDR2 FQNEAQ (reference sequence). The CDR3 contains 16 residues. Unmatched junction bases numbered 12, after V lost 5 bases and J lost 7 bases.

This clone was seen only a few times. The chain recombines TRBV19 with TRBJ1-6; TRBD1 aligns across 7 bases. The V segment lost 8 bases and the J segment 7 bases; nucleotides outside the gene matches: 11. The germline V gene encodes CDR1 LNHDA and CDR2 SQIVND (reference sequence). CDR3 size: 15 residues. As DNA, the CDR3 is TGTGCCAGTCAAATATCTGGGACAGCCAATTCACCCCTCCACTTT. Its protein product is CASQISGTANSPLHF.

The chain joins TRBV2 to TRBJ1-1; 8 positions agree with TRBD1. J gave up 1 base and V 7 bases, and 11 bases lay outside the gene matches. CDR1 is SNHLY and CDR2 is FYNNEI in the germline V gene. The CDR3 runs 16 residues. This chain's CDR3 is CASTPTGANSNTEAFF. The CDR3 DNA reads TGTGCCAGCACCCCGACAGGGGCCAATTCGAACACTGAAGCTTTCTTT. Variable domain in full (rest from reference TRBV2 and TRBJ1-1): EPEVTQTPSHQVTQMGQEVILRCVPISNHLYFYWYRQILGQKVEFLVSFYNNEISEKSEIFDDQFSVERPDGSNFTLKIRSTKLEDSAMYFCASTPTGANSNTEAFFGQGTRLTVV.

The rearrangement joins TRBV3-1 (or the pseudogene TRBV3-2) to TRBJ2-3; the D is unclear. This CDR3 contains 15 residues. V was shortened by 1 base and J by 1 base, with 9 bases between the two germline ends. Germline CDR1 and CDR2: LGHDT and YNNKEL (reference sequence). The CDR3 DNA reads TGTGCCAGCAGCCAAGTGGGCCACGGCACAGATACGCAGTATTTT. This gives the protein CASSQVGHGTDTQYF.

This chain connects TRBV5-1 to TRBJ1-4; the D gene is possibly TRBD1 (5 bases). The CDR3 totals 16 residues. In germline, CDR1 is SGHRS, CDR2 YFSETQ. V was cut by 6 bases and J by 8 bases, with 23 bases left in between. The CDR3 coding sequence is TGCGCCAGCACCGCTCAGCTACAGTTGTCAGGGGAAAAACTGTTTTTT. Amino acid sequence: CASTAQLQLSGEKLFF.

This chain uses TRBV19 with TRBJ2-7, with TRBD2 matching over 12 bases. Germline trimming cut 10 bases from V and 5 bases from J; bases unmatched to any gene: 21. The germline V gene encodes CDR1 LNHDA and CDR2 SQIVND (reference sequence). The CDR3 sequence is 18 residues long. The CDR3 region is CATMIKAGLAGGPDEQYF. CDR3 bases: TGTGCCACCATGATTAAGGCTGGGCTAGCGGGAGGGCCCGACGAGCAGTACTTC.

This clone has only a few counts. The chain uses TRBV19 and TRBJ1-1; 9 nucleotides match TRBD1. The V gene end was trimmed by 5 bases and the J gene end by 4 bases; junction bases not matched to a gene: 5. Germline lookup yields CDR1 LNHDA and CDR2 SQIVND (reference sequence). The CDR3 has 14 amino acids. The CDR3 spells CASSWTGAGTEAFF. CDR3 sequence (DNA): TGTGCCAGTAGTTGGACAGGGGCGGGCACTGAAGCTTTCTTT.

This clone has a handful of counts. The chain uses TRBV11-2 and TRBJ1-6, with D uncertain. There are 12 residues in the CDR3. V gave up 5 bases and J gave up 9 bases, with 8 bases separating them. Germline V lookup: CDR1 SGHAT, CDR2 FQNNGV. The CDR3 region is CASSVTVSPLHF. Written as DNA, the CDR3 is TGTGCCAGCAGCGTGACTGTTTCACCCCTCCACTTT.

The chain carries TRBV25-1 and TRBJ2-7, with D possibly TRBD1 on 6 matching bases. This CDR3 has 12 amino acids. Trimming removed 8 bases at V and 5 bases at J, with 13 bases between. Per the germline V gene, CDR1 is MGHDK and CDR2 is SYGVNS. The chain's CDR3 is CASADRYHEQYF. In DNA, the CDR3 is TGTGCCAGCGCTGACAGGTACCACGAGCAGTACTTC.

The chain has TRBV9 and TRBJ2-3; tentative D call: TRBD2 (5 bases). Looked up from germline, CDR1 is SGDLS and CDR2 is YYNGEE. V gave up 3 bases and J gave up 1 base, with 9 bases separating them. The CDR3 length is 14 residues. The CDR3 spells CASSGGPGTDTQYF. CDR3 nucleotides: TGTGCCAGCAGCGGAGGGCCGGGCACAGATACGCAGTATTTT.

The chain has TRBV6-5 and TRBJ2-1; TRBD2 is a possible D gene (5 bases). The CDR3 is 15 amino acids. Germline CDR1 is MNHEY and CDR2 is SVGAGI. Trimming pared 6 bases from V and 4 bases from J, leaving 16 bases between. CDR3 sequence (DNA): TGTGCCAGCAGGCCCCTTGTGGGAGCATACAATGAGCAGTTCTTC. This encodes CASRPLVGAYNEQFF.

The rearrangement joins TRBV19 to TRBJ2-2, with TRBD1 matching over 8 bases. The CDR3 extends over 14 amino acids. The junction had 6 bases not matched to a gene; V was cut back by 9 bases and J by 3 bases. CDR1 and CDR2 (germline): LNHDA, SQIVND (reference sequence). This chain's CDR3 is CASSDRGDTGELFF. CDR3 bases: TGTGCCAGCTCCGACAGGGGTGACACCGGGGAGCTGTTTTTT.

The V gene is TRBV10-3, the J gene TRBJ2-2; the match to TRBD1 covers 7 bases. V gave up 4 bases and J gave up 6 bases; unmatched junction bases: 5. The CDR3 has 14 residues. Germline lookup yields CDR1 ENHRY and CDR2 SYGVKD. The CDR3 sequence is CAISGHQGAGELFF. The CDR3 coding sequence is TGTGCCATCAGTGGCCACCAGGGGGCCGGGGAGCTGTTTTTT.

The V call is TRBV2, the J call TRBJ2-1, with 13 bases aligning to TRBD2. Per germline, CDR1 SNHLY and CDR2 FYNNEI. The CDR3 consists of 15 residues. V trimming: 7 bases; J trimming: 7 bases; junction bases outside the gene matches: 7. Here the CDR3 DNA reads TGTGCCAGCACCCTGGGACTAGCGGGACTTAATGAGCAGTTCTTC. Residues: CASTLGLAGLNEQFF.

The rearrangement uses TRBV28 and TRBJ1-2; 8 nucleotides match TRBD1. The V and J ends lost 4 bases and 3 bases, in that order; junction bases with no gene match: 4. Germline CDR1 MDHEN, CDR2 SYDVKM. CDR3 length: 14 amino acids. CDR3 bases: TGTGCCAGCAGTTCCCAGGGGGCGGACTATGGCTACACCTTC. It specifies CASSSQGADYGYTF.